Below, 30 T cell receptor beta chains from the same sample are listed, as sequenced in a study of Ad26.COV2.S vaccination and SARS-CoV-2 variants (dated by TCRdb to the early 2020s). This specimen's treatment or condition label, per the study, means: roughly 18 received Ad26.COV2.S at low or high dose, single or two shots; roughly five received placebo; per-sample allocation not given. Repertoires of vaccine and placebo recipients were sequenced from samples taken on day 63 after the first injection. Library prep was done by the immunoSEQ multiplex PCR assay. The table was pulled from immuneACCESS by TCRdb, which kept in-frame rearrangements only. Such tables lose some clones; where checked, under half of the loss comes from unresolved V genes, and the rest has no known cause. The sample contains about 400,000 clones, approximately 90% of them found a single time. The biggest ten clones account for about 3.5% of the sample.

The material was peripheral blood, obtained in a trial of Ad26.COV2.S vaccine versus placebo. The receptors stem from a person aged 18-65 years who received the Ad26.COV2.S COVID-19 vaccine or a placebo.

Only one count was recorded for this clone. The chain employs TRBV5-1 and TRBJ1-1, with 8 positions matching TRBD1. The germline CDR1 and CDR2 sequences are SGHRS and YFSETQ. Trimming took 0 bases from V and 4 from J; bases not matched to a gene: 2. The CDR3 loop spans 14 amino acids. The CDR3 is CASSLGQGITEAFF. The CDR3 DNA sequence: TGCGCCAGCAGCTTGGGACAGGGGATCACTGAAGCTTTCTTT.

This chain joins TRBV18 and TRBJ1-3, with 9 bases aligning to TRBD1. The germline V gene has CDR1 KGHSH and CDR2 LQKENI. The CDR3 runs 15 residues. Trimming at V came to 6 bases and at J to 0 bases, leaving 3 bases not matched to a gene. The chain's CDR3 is CASSQGQGSGNTIYF. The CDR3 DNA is TGTGCCAGCTCGCAGGGACAGGGCTCTGGAAACACCATATATTTT.

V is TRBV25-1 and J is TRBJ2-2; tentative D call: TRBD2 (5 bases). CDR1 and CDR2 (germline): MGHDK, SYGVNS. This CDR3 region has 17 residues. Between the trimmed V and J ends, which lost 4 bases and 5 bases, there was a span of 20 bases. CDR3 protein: CASSAILDGVPTGELFF. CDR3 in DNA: TGTGCCAGCAGTGCTATCCTAGACGGGGTGCCGACCGGGGAGCTGTTTTTT. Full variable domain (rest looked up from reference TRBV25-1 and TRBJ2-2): EADIYQTPRYLVIGTGKKITLECSQTMGHDKMYWYQQDPGMELHLIHYSYGVNSTEKGDLSSESTVSRIRTEHFPLTLESARPSHTSQYLCASSAILDGVPTGELFFGEGSRLTVL.

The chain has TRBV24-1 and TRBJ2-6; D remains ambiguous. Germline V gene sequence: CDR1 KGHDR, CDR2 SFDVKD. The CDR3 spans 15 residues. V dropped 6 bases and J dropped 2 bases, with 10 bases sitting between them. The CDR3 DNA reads TGTGCCACCAGTACTATCAAGACTGGGGCCAACGTCCTGACTTTC. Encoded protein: CATSTIKTGANVLTF.

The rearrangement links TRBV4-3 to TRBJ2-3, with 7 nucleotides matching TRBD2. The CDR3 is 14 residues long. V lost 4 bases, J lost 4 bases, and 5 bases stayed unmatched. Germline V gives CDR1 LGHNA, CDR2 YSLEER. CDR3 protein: CASSPRLAADTQYF. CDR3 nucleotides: TGCGCCAGCAGCCCCAGACTAGCTGCAGATACGCAGTATTTT.

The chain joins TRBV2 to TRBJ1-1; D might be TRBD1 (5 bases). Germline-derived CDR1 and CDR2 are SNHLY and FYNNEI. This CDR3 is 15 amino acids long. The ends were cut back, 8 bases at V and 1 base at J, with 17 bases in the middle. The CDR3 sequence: CASCLPVGGNTEAFF. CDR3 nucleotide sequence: TGTGCCAGCTGCCTACCGGTTGGGGGGAACACTGAAGCTTTCTTT.

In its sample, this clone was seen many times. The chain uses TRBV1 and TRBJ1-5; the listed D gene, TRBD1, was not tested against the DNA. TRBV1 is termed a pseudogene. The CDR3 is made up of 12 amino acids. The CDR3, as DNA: TGCACCAATACAGGATCCAATCAGCCCCAGCATTTT. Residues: CTNTGSNQPQHF.

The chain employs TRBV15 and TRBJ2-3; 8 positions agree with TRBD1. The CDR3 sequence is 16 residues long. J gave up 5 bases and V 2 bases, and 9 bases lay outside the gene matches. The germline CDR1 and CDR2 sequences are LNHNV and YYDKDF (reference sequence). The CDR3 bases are TGTGCCACCAGCAGAACCGGGACAGGAGGCATAGATACGCAGTATTTT. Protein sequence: CATSRTGTGGIDTQYF.

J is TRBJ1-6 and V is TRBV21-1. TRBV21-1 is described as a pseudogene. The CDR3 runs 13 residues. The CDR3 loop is CASSSRAPSPLHF. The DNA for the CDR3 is TGTGCCAGCAGTAGCCGGGCCCCTTCACCCCTCCACTTT.

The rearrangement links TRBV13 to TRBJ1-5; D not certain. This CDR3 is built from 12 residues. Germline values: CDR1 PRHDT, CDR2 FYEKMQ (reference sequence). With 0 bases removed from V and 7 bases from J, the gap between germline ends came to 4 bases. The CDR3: CASSLGGQPQHF. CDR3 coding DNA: TGTGCCAGCAGCTTAGGGGGGCAGCCCCAGCATTTT.

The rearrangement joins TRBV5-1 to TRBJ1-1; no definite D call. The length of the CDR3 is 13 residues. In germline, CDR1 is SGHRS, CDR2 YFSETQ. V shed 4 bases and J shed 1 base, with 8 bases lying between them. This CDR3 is CASSLLENTEAFF. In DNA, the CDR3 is TGCGCCAGCAGCCTCCTCGAGAACACTGAAGCTTTCTTT.

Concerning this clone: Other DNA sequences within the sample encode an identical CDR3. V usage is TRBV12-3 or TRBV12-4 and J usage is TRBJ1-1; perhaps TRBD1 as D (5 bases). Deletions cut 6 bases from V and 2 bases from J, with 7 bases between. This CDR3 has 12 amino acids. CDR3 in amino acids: CASRRGNTEAFF. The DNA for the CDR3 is TGTGCCAGCAGGAGGGGTAACACTGAAGCTTTCTTT.

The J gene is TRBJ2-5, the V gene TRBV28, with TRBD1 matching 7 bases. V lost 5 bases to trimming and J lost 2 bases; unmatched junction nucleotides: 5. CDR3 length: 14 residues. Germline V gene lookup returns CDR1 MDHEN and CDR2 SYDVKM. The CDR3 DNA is TGTGCCAGCAGTAACAGGGGCTCGCAAGAGACCCAGTACTTC. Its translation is CASSNRGSQETQYF.

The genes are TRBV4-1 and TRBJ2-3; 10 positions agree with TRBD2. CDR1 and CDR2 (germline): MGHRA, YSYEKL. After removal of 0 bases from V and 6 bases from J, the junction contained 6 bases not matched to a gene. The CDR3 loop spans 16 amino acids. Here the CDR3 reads CASSQESLAGLDTQYF. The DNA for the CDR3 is TGCGCCAGCAGCCAAGAATCACTAGCGGGGTTGGATACGCAGTATTTT.

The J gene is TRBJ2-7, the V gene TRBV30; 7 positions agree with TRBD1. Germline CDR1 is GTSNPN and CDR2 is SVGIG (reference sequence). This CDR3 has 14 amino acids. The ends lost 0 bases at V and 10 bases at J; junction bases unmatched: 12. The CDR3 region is CAWSVGGDSGSQYF. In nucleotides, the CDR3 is TGTGCCTGGAGTGTAGGGGGCGACTCGGGTTCTCAGTACTTC. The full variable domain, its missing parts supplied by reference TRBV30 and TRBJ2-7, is SQTIHQWPATLVQPVGSPLSLECTVEGTSNPNLYWYRQAAGRGLQLLFYSVGIGQISSEVPQNLSASRPQDRQFILSSKKLLLSDSGFYLCAWSVGGDSGSQYFGPGTRLTVT.

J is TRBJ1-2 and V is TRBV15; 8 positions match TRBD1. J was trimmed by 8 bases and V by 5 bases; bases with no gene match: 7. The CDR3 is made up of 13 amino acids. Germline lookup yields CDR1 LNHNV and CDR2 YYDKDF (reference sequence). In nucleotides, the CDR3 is TGTGCCACCAGCGATCGGACAGGGTCCGGCTACACCTTC. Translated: CATSDRTGSGYTF.

This CDR3 is CASSLGVSEKLFF. CDR3 sequence (DNA): TGTGCCAGCAGCTTAGGGGTGAGCGAAAAACTGTTTTTT. V usage is TRBV7-6 and J usage is TRBJ1-4; no clear D. The CDR3 runs to 13 residues. The germline CDR1 and CDR2 sequences are SGHVS and FNYEAQ. V was cut by 1 base and J by 8 bases, with 8 bases left in between.

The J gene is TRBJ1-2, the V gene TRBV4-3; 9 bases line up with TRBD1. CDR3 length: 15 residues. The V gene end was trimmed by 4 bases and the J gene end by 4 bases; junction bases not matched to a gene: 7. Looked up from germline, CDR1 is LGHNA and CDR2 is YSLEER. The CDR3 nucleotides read TGCGCCAGCAGCCTCCGGACAGGGGCCCCCTATGGCTACACCTTC. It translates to CASSLRTGAPYGYTF.

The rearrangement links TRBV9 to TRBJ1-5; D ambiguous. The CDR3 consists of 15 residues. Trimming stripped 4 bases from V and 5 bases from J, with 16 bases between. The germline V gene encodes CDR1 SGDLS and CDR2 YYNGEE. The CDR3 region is CASSTRPGPDQPQHF. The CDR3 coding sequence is TGTGCCAGCAGCACCCGCCCAGGCCCGGATCAGCCCCAGCATTTT.

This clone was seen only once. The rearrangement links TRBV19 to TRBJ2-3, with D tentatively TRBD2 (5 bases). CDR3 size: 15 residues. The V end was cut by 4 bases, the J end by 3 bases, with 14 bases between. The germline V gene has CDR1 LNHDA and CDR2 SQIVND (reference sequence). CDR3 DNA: TGTGCCAGTAGTAATTCGGGAATGAGGACAGATACGCAGTATTTT. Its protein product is CASSNSGMRTDTQYF.

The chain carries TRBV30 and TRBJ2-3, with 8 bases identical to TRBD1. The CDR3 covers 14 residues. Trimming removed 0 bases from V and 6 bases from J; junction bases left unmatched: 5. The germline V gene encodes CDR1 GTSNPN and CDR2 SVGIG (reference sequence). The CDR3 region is CAWSVPGGDDTQYF. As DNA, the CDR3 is TGTGCCTGGAGTGTCCCAGGGGGCGACGATACGCAGTATTTT.

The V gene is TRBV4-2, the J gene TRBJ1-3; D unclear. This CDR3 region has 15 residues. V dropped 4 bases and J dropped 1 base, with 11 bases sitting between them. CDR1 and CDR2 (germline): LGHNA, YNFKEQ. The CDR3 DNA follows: TGTGCCAGCAGCCCAATTTTTGGGTCTGGAAACACCATATATTTT. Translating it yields CASSPIFGSGNTIYF.

CDR3 amino acids: CASSPGGTGPKGELFF. CDR3 in DNA: TGTGCCAGCTCACCAGGGGGAACGGGTCCGAAAGGGGAGCTGTTTTTT. V and J are TRBV18 and TRBJ2-2; the D call may be TRBD1 or TRBD2 (5 bases each). Trimming left V 2 bases short and J 8 bases short, with 18 bases between. The CDR3 covers 16 residues. Germline lookup yields CDR1 KGHSH and CDR2 LQKENI.

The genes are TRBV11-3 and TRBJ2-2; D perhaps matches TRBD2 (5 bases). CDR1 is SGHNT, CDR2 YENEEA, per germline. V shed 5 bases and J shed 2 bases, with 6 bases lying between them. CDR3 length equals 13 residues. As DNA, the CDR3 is TGTGCCAGCAGCCGGGGTAACACCGGGGAGCTGTTTTTT. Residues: CASSRGNTGELFF.

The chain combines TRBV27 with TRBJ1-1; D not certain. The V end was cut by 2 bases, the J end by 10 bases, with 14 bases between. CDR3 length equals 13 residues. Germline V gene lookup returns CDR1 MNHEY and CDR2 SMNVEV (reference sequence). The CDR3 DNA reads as TGTGCCAGCAGTTTACGATTCGGCGTTCTAGCTTTCTTT. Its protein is CASSLRFGVLAFF.

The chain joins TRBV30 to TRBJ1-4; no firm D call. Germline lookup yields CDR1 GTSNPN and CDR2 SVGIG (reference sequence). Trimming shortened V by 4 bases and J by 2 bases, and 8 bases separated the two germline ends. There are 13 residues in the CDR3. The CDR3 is CAWNRDTNEKLFF. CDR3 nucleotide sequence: TGTGCCTGGAATCGTGATACTAATGAAAAACTGTTTTTT.

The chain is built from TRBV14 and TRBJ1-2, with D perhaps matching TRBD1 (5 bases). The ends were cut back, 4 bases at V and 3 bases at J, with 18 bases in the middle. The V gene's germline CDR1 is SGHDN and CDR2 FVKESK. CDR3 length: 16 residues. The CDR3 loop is CASSPLTFQGYYGYTF. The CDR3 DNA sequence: TGTGCCAGCAGCCCCTTAACCTTCCAGGGATACTATGGCTACACCTTC.

CDR3 protein: CASSPGGGSPGEQYF. In DNA, the CDR3 is TGTGCCAGCAGTCCGGGGGGGGGCTCTCCCGGCGAGCAGTACTTC. The V gene is TRBV7-2, the J gene TRBJ2-7, with 8 nucleotides matching TRBD2. Germline V gives CDR1 SGHTA, CDR2 FQGNSA. There are 15 residues in the CDR3. Trimming cost V 6 bases and J 6 bases; bases outside gene matches: 13.

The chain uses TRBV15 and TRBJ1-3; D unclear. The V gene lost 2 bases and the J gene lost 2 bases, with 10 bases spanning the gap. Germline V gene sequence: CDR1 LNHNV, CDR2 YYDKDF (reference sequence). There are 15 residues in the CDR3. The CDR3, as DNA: TGTGCCACCAGCAGAAGGGCAACGACTGGAAACACCATATATTTT. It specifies CATSRRATTGNTIYF.

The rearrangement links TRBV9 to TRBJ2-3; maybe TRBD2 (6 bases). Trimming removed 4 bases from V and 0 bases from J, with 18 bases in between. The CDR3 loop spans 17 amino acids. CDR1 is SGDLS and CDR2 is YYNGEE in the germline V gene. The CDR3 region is CASSPTHGGTSTDTQYF. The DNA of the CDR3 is TGTGCCAGCAGCCCTACCCACGGCGGGACCAGCACAGATACGCAGTATTTT.